One TCR beta chain is described in this entry. What it binds is not known. Since all of the isolated RNA was reverse transcribed, expressed TCRB transcripts were what got sequenced. Assay: immunoSEQ multiplex PCR; the TCRdb copy retains only in-frame clones and omits some. The sample lists 630,000 or so clones, about 14% occurring once. These data come from a study of beta chain features in type 1 diabetes. Findings and limits, study-wide: Shorter TCRB CDR3s, moderately but significantly so, marked every one of the four CD4+ subsets in Type 1 diabetes patients.

Source material: naive CD4+ T cells from blood. The sequence was collected from a man between 18 and 29 years old with type 1 diabetes.

The CDR3: CASSSYQTYEQYF. DNA of the CDR3: TGTGCCAGCAGCTCGTACCAAACGTACGAGCAGTACTTC. The chain employs TRBV7-2 and TRBJ2-7, with D unresolved. The ends were cut back, 4 bases at V and 4 bases at J, with 11 bases in the middle. The germline V gene encodes CDR1 SGHTA and CDR2 FQGNSA. This CDR3 has 13 amino acids.